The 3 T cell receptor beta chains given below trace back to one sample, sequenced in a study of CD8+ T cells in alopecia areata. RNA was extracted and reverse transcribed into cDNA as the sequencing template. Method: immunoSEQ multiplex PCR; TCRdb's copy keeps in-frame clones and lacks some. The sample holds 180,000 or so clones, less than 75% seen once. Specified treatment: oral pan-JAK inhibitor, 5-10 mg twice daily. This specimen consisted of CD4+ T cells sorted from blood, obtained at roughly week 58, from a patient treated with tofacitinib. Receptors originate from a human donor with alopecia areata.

This CDR3 reads CASSSDRGSSETQYF. The CDR3 DNA reads TGTGCCAGCAGTTCCGACAGGGGCTCCTCAGAGACCCAGTACTTC. The gene calls are TRBV2 and TRBJ2-5, with 8 nucleotides matching TRBD1. CDR1 and CDR2 (germline): SNHLY, FYNNEI. The CDR3 loop spans 15 amino acids. V lost 5 bases and J lost 4; bases outside the gene matches: 9.

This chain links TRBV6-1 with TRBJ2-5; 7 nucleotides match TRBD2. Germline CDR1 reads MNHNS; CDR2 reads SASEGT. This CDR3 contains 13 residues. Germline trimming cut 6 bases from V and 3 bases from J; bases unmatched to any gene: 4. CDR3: CASRRLAEETQYF. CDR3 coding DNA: TGTGCCAGCAGACGACTAGCTGAAGAGACCCAGTACTTC.

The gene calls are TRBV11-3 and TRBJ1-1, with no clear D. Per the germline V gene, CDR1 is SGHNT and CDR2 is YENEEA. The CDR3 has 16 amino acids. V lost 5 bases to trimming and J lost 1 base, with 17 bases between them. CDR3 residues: CASSPRPKGWNTEAFF. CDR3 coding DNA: TGTGCCAGCAGCCCCCGACCCAAAGGATGGAACACTGAAGCTTTCTTT. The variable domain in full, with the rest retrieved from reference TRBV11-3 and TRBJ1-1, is EAGVVQSPRYKIIEKKQPVAFWCNPISGHNTLYWYLQNLGQGPELLIRYENEEAVDDSQLPKDRFSAERLKGVDSTLKIQPAELGDSAVYLCASSPRPKGWNTEAFFGQGTRLTVV.